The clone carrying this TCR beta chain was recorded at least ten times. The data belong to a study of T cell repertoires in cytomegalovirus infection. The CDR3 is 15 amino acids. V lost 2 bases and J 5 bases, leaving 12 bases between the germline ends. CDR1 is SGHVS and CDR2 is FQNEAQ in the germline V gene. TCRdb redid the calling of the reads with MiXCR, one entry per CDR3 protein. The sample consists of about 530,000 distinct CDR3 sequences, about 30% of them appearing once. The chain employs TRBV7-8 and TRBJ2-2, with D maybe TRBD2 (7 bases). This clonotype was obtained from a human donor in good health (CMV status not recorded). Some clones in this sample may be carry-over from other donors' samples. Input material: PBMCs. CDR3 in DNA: TGTGCCAGCAGCTTATCTGCGGGGGCGACCGGGGAGCTGTTTTTT. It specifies CASSLSAGATGELFF.